This T cell receptor beta chain emerged from a study of neurological immune-mediated disorders. Whole-study results and caveats: Across subjects, no CDR3 amino acid sequence appeared in expanded clones of more than one subject, a finding that suggested private repertoires in all groups.

TCRdb reprocessed the 5' RACE reads with MiXCR, giving one entry per CDR3 protein. The repertoire holds under 70,000 distinct CDR3 sequences, about 25% seen once, with 3.5% to 5.5% in the top ten. This clonotype was detected ten times or more. Its specificity is not known. Sample time point: technical triplicate 2. The V end was cut by 1 base, the J end by 2 bases, with 5 bases between. The CDR3 sequence is 13 residues long. CDR1 and CDR2 from the germline V gene are MDHEN and SYDVKM. The sequenced sample was PBMCs. This receptor was obtained from a man in his fifties or sixties with HTLV-1-associated myelopathy (HAM/TSP). This chain links TRBV28 with TRBJ1-2; D gene unclear. CDR3 sequence reads: CASSLFQNYGYTF. The CDR3 coding sequence is TGTGCCAGCAGTTTATTCCAAAACTATGGCTACACCTTC.